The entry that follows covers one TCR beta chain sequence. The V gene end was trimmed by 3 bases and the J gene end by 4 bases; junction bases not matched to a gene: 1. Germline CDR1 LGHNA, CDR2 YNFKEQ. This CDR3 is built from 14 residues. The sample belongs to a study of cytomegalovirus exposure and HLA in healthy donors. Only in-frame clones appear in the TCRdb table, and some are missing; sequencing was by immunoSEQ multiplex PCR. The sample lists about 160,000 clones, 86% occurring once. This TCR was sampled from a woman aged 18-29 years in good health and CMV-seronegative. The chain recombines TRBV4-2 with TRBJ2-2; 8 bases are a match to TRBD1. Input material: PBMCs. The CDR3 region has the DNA TGTGCCAGCAGCCACCAGGGGGCCACCGGGGAGCTGTTTTTT. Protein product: CASSHQGATGELFF.